This T cell receptor (beta chain) appears in the sequencing data of a study of T cell responses to AZD1222 COVID-19 vaccine. General study findings and limits: Distributed over spike, vaccine-associated CD4 TCRs predominated at 160-218 and 743-854.

Concerning this clone: The antigen is undetermined.

Measured with immunoSEQ multiplex PCR; TCRdb has only the in-frame clones, and not every one. The top ten hold 3.6% of the sample, which has around 150,000 clones, almost 95% seen once. Sequences were derived from peripheral blood, sampled 28 days after the second AZD1222 dose. The sequence derives from an adult who received the AZD1222 COVID-19 vaccine.

CDR3 sequence: CASSHASHEQFF. In DNA form, the CDR3 reads TGTGCCAGCAGCCACGCTAGCCATGAGCAGTTCTTC. The chain recombines TRBV3-1 (or the pseudogene TRBV3-2) with TRBJ2-1; TRBD2 might be the D (5 bases). Per germline, CDR1 LGHDT and CDR2 YNNKEL (reference sequence). The CDR3 spans 12 residues. The ends were cut back, 3 bases at V and 8 bases at J, with 8 bases in the middle.